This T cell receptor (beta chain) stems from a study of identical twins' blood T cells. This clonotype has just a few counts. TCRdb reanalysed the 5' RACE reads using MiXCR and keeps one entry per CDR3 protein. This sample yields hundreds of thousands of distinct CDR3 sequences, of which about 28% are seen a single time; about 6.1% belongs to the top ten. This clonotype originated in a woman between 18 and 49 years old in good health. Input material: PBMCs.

DNA of the CDR3: TGCAGCGTTGAAGACCCAGCCCCCGGGGAGCTGTTTTTT. The encoded protein is CSVEDPAPGELFF. V is TRBV29-1 and J is TRBJ2-2; no clear D. The CDR3 length is 13 residues. Germline loops: CDR1 SQVTM, CDR2 ANQGSEA. V was trimmed by 0 bases and J by 6 bases, leaving 8 bases between them.